The 20 T cell receptor beta chains listed next were all sequenced from one sample in a study of regulatory T cells in long-lasting Graves disease. The time point denotes: newly diagnosed GD, antithyroid drugs for less than 3 months. From PBMCs, RNA was extracted and then used to make the TCR library. Building the TCR beta libraries relied on iRepertoire HTBI primers, and CDR3 regions underwent Arm-PCR. Using its own MiXCR run on the multiplex PCR reads, TCRdb lists one record per CDR3 protein. The repertoire includes roughly 420,000 distinct CDR3 sequences, about 16% of them detected once, and around 10% sits in the top ten. These data were likewise used in another study, on T cells in Graves' hyperthyroidism and ophthalmopathy.

Sequenced here: peripheral blood mononuclear cells (PBMCs), sampled at new diagnosis, from a patient treated with antithyroid drugs. Source of these receptors: a woman aged 25 to 39 with Graves disease.

This clonotype was recorded at least ten times. The chain carries TRBV28 and TRBJ2-2; no firm D call. Germline V lookup: CDR1 MDHEN, CDR2 SYDVKM. This CDR3 region has 12 residues. V was pared by 5 bases and J by 8 bases, with 9 bases between. The CDR3 DNA reads TGTGCCAGCAGTCCCCCTAGGGGGGAGCTGTTTTTT. Translating it yields CASSPPRGELFF. Together with reference TRBV28 and TRBJ2-2, the CDR3 gives the full variable domain: DVKVTQSSRYLVKRTGEKVFLECVQDMDHENMFWYRQDPGLGLRLIYFSYDVKMKEKGDIPEGYSVSREKKERFSLILESASTNQTSMYLCASSPPRGELFFGEGSRLTVL.

This sequence joins TRBV30 and TRBJ2-1; TRBD2 is a possible D gene (6 bases). Per germline, CDR1 GTSNPN and CDR2 SVGIG (reference sequence). The CDR3 sequence is 13 residues long. The CDR3 protein is CVSGRSSYNEQFF. CDR3 in DNA: TGTGTTAGCGGCCGGAGCTCCTACAATGAGCAGTTCTTC.

This clonotype was found a few times. The CDR3 sequence is CASRPGTSFADTQYF. In nucleotides, the CDR3 is TGTGCCAGCCGACCCGGGACTAGTTTCGCAGATACGCAGTATTTT. The rearrangement links TRBV7-9 to TRBJ2-3, with 8 bases fitting TRBD2. J lost 4 bases, V lost 8 bases, and 11 bases had no gene match. The CDR3 is 15 amino acids. Germline V CDR1 and CDR2: SEHNR, FQNEAQ (reference sequence).

This clonotype showed up many times. The chain couples TRBV19 to TRBJ1-5; 7 bases are shared with TRBD1. Germline loops: CDR1 LNHDA, CDR2 SQIVND (reference sequence). Germline trimming cut 6 bases from V and 4 bases from J; bases unmatched to any gene: 9. This CDR3 is built from 15 residues. For the CDR3, the DNA is TGTGCCAGTAGCAATCGGGACAGCTATAATCAGCCCCAGCATTTT. It specifies CASSNRDSYNQPQHF.

This clonotype was counted ten times or more. The chain couples TRBV5-8 to TRBJ1-1, with D perhaps TRBD1 (6 bases). The length of the CDR3 is 14 residues. Germline lookup yields CDR1 SGHTS and CDR2 YDEGEE. V lost 0 bases and J lost 7, with 13 bases in between. The CDR3, as DNA: TGTGCCAGCAGCTTGGTAGGGGGGCCGAATGAAGCTTTCTTT. The encoded protein is CASSLVGGPNEAFF.

This clonotype was seen ten or more times. The chain combines TRBV10-3 with TRBJ2-1, with 9 bases identical to TRBD1. This CDR3 has 15 amino acids. V lost 8 bases and J lost 8; bases outside the gene matches: 13. The V gene's germline CDR1 is ENHRY and CDR2 SYGVKD. CDR3 protein: CAIGDRVSMLDEQFF. The CDR3 bases are TGTGCCATCGGGGACAGGGTGTCGATGTTGGATGAGCAGTTCTTC.

This clonotype has only a few counts. The chain's CDR3 is CASSIQGETNEKLFF. The CDR3 bases are TGTGCCAGCAGTATACAGGGGGAGACTAATGAAAAACTGTTTTTT. This rearrangement joins TRBV28 to TRBJ1-4; 8 bases are a match to TRBD1. V was pared by 5 bases and J by 2 bases, with 4 bases of the junction left unmatched. CDR3 length: 15 amino acids. CDR1 and CDR2 from the germline V gene are MDHEN and SYDVKM.

In its sample, this clonotype was seen a few times. V is TRBV5-8 and J is TRBJ2-3; 11 nucleotides line up with TRBD1. There are 15 residues in the CDR3. J lost 3 bases, V lost 4 bases, and 4 bases had no gene match. Germline values: CDR1 SGHTS, CDR2 YDEGEE. The CDR3 coding sequence is TGTGCCAGCAGCAGAGGGACAGGGGGAACAGATACGCAGTATTTT. This codes for CASSRGTGGTDTQYF.

The CDR3 coding sequence is TGTGCCAGCTGTAGGACAGTTCCAAGCACAGATACGCAGTATTTT. It encodes CASCRTVPSTDTQYF. The chain joins TRBV5-5 to TRBJ2-3; the D gene is possibly TRBD1 (6 bases). Trimming took off 7 bases at V and 0 bases at J, with 15 bases between the two ends. Germline V gives CDR1 SGHKS, CDR2 YYEKEE (reference sequence). This CDR3 spans 15 amino acids.

This clonotype was counted at least ten times. The chain carries TRBV10-3 and TRBJ1-1, with a possible D match to TRBD1 (6 bases). CDR1 is ENHRY and CDR2 is SYGVKD in the germline V gene. CDR3 length: 16 amino acids. V lost 6 bases and J lost 3, with 20 bases in between. DNA of the CDR3: TGTGCCATCAGGAACCGAAGGGGGATGATGGACACTGAAGCTTTCTTT. Protein sequence: CAIRNRRGMMDTEAFF.

This clonotype was counted at least ten times. This chain connects TRBV7-9 to TRBJ2-7, with 7 positions matching TRBD1. CDR1 is SEHNR and CDR2 is FQNEAQ in the germline V gene (reference sequence). Losses at the gene ends were 3 bases for V and 4 bases for J; bases not matched to a gene: 3. The CDR3 covers 13 residues. Written as DNA, the CDR3 is TGTGCCAGCAGCTTTGGACAGGCGTACGAGCAGTACTTC. This sequence encodes CASSFGQAYEQYF.

This clonotype was counted many times. The chain has TRBV10-3 and TRBJ2-3, with D perhaps matching TRBD1 or TRBD2 (6 bases each). The CDR3 spans 13 residues. The germline gives CDR1 ENHRY, CDR2 SYGVKD. V was shortened by 10 bases and J by 6 bases, with 17 bases between the two germline ends. CDR3 DNA sequence: TGTGCCACTCAAGGGGGGATGGAGGATACGCAGTATTTT. It translates to CATQGGMEDTQYF.

The gene calls are TRBV5-1 and TRBJ2-1, with a possible D match to TRBD1 (6 bases). The CDR3 loop spans 13 amino acids. Looked up from germline, CDR1 is SGHRS and CDR2 is YFSETQ. Deletions cut 4 bases from V and 5 bases from J, with 10 bases between. Written as DNA, the CDR3 is TGCGCCAGCAGCAGGACAGAGAACAATGAGCAGTTCTTC. Protein: CASSRTENNEQFF.

This clonotype was observed at least ten times. This chain joins TRBV13 and TRBJ2-1; 7 nucleotides line up with TRBD1. Germline lookup yields CDR1 PRHDT and CDR2 FYEKMQ (reference sequence). This CDR3 is 15 amino acids long. V was pared by 6 bases and J by 4 bases, with 9 bases of the junction left unmatched. CDR3 residues: CASRPPGQSYNEQFF. Here the CDR3 DNA reads TGTGCCAGCAGACCCCCGGGACAGTCTTACAATGAGCAGTTCTTC. The entire variable domain, with the rest obtained from reference TRBV13 and TRBJ2-1, is as follows: AAGVIQSPRHLIKEKRETATLKCYPIPRHDTVYWYQQGPGQDPQFLISFYEKMQSDKGSIPDRFSAQQFSDYHSELNMSSLELGDSALYFCASRPPGQSYNEQFFGPGTRLTVL.

The chain combines TRBV7-2 with TRBJ1-4; 8 bases map to TRBD1. This CDR3 region has 13 residues. Trimming removed 5 bases from V and 8 bases from J; junction bases left unmatched: 4. In germline, CDR1 is SGHTA, CDR2 FQGNSA. Here the CDR3 DNA reads TGTGCCAGCAGCACTGGGGACAGGGAAAAACTGTTTTTT. Translated, it gives CASSTGDREKLFF.

In this sample, this clonotype turned up a few times. This may be a read error: a much more frequent sequence differs by one nucleotide. V and J are TRBV6-5 and TRBJ1-1; 7 bases map to TRBD1. The J segment lost 4 bases and the V segment lost 2 bases, leaving 4 bases of the junction unmatched. The germline V gene encodes CDR1 MNHEY and CDR2 SVGAGI. This CDR3 is 14 amino acids long. CDR3 nucleotides: TGTGCCAGCAGTTACGGGACAGTGAGCACTGAAGCTTTCTTT. Translated, it gives CASSYGTVSTEAFF.

In this sample, this clonotype turned up a few times. This chain links TRBV24-1 with TRBJ2-1; tentatively, D is TRBD2 (6 bases). There are 16 residues in the CDR3. Germline V CDR1 and CDR2: KGHDR, SFDVKD. Trimming removed 0 bases at V and 2 bases at J, with 10 bases between. The CDR3 region is CATSDLTSSTYNEQFF. In DNA, the CDR3 is TGTGCCACCAGTGATTTGACTAGCTCTACCTACAATGAGCAGTTCTTC.

This clonotype appeared many times. This chain links TRBV28 with TRBJ2-7; 12 bases map to TRBD1. The CDR3 loop spans 15 amino acids. CDR1 and CDR2 (germline): MDHEN, SYDVKM. V lost 6 bases, J lost 6 bases, and 9 bases stayed unmatched. Here the CDR3 reads CASRKTGTGGVEQYF. CDR3 sequence (DNA): TGTGCCAGCAGGAAAACCGGGACAGGGGGCGTCGAGCAGTACTTC.

This clonotype was seen ten or more times. The genes are TRBV27 and TRBJ2-5; TRBD1 matches at 10 bases. The CDR3 length is 18 residues. Unmatched junction bases numbered 19, after V lost 8 bases and J lost 4 bases. Germline CDR1 reads MNHEY; CDR2 reads SMNVEV (reference sequence). The CDR3 region has the DNA TGTGCCAGCTTTTCCTCGACCGTTGGGACAGGGGAGAGAGAGACCCAGTACTTC. It translates to CASFSSTVGTGERETQYF.

This clonotype was counted at least ten times. This chain connects TRBV19 to TRBJ2-7; D may correspond to TRBD1 or TRBD2 (5 bases each). This CDR3 has 16 residues. Trimming pared 6 bases from V and 0 bases from J, leaving 18 bases between. Germline values: CDR1 LNHDA, CDR2 SQIVND (reference sequence). The DNA of the CDR3 is TGTGCCAGTAGACCGACAGAGCTAGCTCCCTCCTACGAGCAGTACTTC. This gives the protein CASRPTELAPSYEQYF.